The present TCR beta chain was sequenced within a study of T cells in Graves' hyperthyroidism and ophthalmopathy. Points from the study as a whole: Blood shared most expanded thyroid clonotypes above 0.001. The authors' 13 V-J model separated ophthalmopathy from stable hyperthyroidism.

The table lists this clonotype with many counts. Its target is unknown. Germline V gives CDR1 SGDLS, CDR2 YYNGEE. The ends lost 4 bases at V and 3 bases at J; junction bases unmatched: 8. This CDR3 comprises 16 residues. Amplification yielded TCR beta CDR3 regions, with RNA transcripts as the source. With the HTBI primer set, the TCR CDR3 went through a first round of RT-PCR. TCRdb reanalysed the multiplex PCR reads using MiXCR and keeps one entry per CDR3 protein. Of more than 500,000 distinct CDR3 sequences in the sample, about 45% were seen once. The chain couples TRBV9 to TRBJ2-2, with 8 nucleotides matching TRBD2. This TCR came from an adult woman with Graves' disease, either hyperthyroidism or ophthalmopathy (not recorded which). Sequencing was done on a sample of peripheral blood or thyroid tissue (not recorded which). The CDR3 DNA is TGTGCCAGCAGCCTCCGGGGGGGGGATTACACCGGGGAGCTGTTTTTT. Its protein product is CASSLRGGDYTGELFF.